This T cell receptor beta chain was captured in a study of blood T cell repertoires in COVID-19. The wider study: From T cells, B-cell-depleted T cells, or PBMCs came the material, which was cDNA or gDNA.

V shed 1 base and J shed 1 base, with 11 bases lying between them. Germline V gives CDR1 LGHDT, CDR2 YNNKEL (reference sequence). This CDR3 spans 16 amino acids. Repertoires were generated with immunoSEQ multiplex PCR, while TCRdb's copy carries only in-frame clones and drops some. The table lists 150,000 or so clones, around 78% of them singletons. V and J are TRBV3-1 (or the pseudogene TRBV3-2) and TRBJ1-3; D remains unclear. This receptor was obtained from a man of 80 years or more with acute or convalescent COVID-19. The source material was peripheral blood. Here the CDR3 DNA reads TGTGCCAGCAGCCAAGGTATGGGAGCGTCTGGAAACACCATATATTTT. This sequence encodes CASSQGMGASGNTIYF.